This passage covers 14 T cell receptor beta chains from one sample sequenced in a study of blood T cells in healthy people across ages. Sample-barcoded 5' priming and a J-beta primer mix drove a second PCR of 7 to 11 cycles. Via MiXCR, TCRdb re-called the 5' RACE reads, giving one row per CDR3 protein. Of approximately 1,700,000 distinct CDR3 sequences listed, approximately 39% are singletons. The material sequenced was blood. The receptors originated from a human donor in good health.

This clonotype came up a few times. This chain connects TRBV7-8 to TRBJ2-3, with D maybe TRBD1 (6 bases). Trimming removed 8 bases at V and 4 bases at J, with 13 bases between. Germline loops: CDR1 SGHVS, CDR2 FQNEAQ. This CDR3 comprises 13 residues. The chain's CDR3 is CASGYRDPDTQYF. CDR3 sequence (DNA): TGTGCCAGCGGTTACAGGGACCCAGATACGCAGTATTTT.

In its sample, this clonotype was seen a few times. The CDR3 loop is CASSPDSEFTDTQYF. Here the CDR3 DNA reads TGTGCCAGCAGCCCGGACTCCGAATTCACAGATACGCAGTATTTT. The chain carries TRBV9 and TRBJ2-3; D is perhaps TRBD2 (5 bases). CDR3 length equals 15 residues. V lost 4 bases, J lost 2 bases, and 14 bases lay in between. In germline, CDR1 is SGDLS, CDR2 YYNGEE.

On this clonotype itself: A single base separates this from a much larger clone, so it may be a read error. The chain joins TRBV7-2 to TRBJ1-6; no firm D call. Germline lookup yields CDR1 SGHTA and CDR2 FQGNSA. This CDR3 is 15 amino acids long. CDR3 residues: CASSFQTGGDSPLYF. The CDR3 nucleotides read TGTGCCAGCAGTTTTCAGACGGGAGGAGATTCACCCCTCTACTTT.

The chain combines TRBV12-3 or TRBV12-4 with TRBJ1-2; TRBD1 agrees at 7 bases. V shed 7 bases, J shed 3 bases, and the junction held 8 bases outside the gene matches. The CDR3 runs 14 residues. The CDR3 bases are TGTGCCAGCACCAAAGGGGGACAGTACTATGGCTACACCTTC. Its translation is CASTKGGQYYGYTF.

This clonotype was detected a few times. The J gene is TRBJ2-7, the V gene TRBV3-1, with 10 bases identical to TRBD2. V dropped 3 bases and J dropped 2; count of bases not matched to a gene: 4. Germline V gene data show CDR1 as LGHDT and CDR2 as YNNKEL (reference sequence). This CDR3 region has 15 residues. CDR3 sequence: CASSQGLASTYEQYF. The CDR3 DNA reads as TGTGCCAGCAGCCAGGGACTAGCGTCAACCTACGAGCAGTACTTC.

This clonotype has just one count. Here the CDR3 reads CASSEIVSINYGYTF. The CDR3 nucleotides read TGTGCCAGCAGTGAAATCGTCAGCATTAACTATGGCTACACCTTC. The V and J genes are TRBV6-1 and TRBJ1-2; D is unresolved. CDR1 and CDR2 (germline): MNHNS, SASEGT. The CDR3 contains 15 residues. The V gene lost 2 bases and the J gene lost 1 base, with 11 bases spanning the gap.

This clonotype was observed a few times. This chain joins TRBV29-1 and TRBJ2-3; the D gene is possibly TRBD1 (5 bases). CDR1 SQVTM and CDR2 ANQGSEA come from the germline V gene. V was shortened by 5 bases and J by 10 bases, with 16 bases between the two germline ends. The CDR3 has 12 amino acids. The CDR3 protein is CSVKTARDAQYF. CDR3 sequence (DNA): TGCAGCGTTAAGACTGCCAGGGATGCGCAGTATTTT.

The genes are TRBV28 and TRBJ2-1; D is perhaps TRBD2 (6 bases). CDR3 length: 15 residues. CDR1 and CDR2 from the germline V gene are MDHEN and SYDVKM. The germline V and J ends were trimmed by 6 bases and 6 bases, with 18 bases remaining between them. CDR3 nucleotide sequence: TGTGCCAGCAGGTCTGGAGGGCTAGCTTTCAATGAGCAGTTCTTC. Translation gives CASRSGGLAFNEQFF.

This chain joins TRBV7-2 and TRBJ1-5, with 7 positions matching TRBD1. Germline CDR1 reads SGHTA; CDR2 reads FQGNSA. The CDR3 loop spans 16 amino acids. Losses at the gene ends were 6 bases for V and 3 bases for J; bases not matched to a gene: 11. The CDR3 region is CASRQRDSLLNQPQHF. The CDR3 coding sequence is TGTGCCAGCAGACAGAGGGACAGCCTACTCAATCAGCCCCAGCATTTT.

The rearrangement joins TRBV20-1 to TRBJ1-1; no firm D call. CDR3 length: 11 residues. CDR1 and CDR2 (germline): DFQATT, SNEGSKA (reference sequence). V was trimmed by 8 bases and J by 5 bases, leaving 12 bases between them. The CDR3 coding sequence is TGCAGTACTCGCGGGTGGACTGAAGCTTTCTTT. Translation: CSTRGWTEAFF.

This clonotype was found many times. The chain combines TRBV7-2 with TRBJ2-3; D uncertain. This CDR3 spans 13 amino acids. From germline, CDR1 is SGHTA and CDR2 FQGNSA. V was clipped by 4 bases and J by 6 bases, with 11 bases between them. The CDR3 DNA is TGTGCCAGCAGCTCCCGGATGAAGGATACGCAGTATTTT. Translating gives CASSSRMKDTQYF. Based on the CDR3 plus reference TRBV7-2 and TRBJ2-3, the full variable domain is GAGVSQSPSNKVTEKGKDVELRCDPISGHTALYWYRQSLGQGLEFLIYFQGNSAPDKSGLPSDRFSAERTGGSVSTLTIQRTQQEDSAVYLCASSSRMKDTQYFGPGTRLTVL.

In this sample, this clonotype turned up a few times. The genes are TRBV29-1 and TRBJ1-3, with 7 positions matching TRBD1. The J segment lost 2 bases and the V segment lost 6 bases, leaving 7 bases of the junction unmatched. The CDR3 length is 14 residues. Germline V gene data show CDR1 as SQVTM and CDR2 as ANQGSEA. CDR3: CSVIGDRAGNTIYF. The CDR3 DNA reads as TGCAGCGTCATCGGAGACAGGGCTGGAAACACCATATATTTT.

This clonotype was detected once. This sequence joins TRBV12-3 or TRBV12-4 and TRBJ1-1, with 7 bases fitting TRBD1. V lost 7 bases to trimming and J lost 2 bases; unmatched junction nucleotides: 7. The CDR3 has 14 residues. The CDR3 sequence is CASTPGQVNTEAFF. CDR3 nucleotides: TGTGCCAGCACCCCCGGACAGGTCAACACTGAAGCTTTCTTT.

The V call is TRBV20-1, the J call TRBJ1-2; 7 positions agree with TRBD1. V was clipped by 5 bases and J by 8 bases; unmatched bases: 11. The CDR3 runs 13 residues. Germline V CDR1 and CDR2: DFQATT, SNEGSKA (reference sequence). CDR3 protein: CSAAGTAFLGYTF. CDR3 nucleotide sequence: TGCAGTGCTGCCGGGACAGCCTTTCTAGGCTACACCTTC.